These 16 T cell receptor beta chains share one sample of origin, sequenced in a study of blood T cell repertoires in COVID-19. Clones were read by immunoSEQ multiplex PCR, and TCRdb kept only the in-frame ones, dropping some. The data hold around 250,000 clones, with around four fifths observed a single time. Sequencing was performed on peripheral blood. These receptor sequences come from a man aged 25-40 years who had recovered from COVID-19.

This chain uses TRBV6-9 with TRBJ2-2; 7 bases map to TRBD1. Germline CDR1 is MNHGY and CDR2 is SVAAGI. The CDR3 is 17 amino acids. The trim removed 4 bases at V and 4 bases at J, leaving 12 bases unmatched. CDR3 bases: TGTGCCAGCAGTTCCCTCGACAGGGAGTCGGGCACCGGGGAGCTGTTTTTT. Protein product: CASSSLDRESGTGELFF.

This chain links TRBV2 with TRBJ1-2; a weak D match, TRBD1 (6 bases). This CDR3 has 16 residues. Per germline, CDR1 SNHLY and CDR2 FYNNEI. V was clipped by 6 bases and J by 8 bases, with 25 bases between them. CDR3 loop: CASRERRLTGPGGYTF. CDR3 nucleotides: TGTGCCAGCAGAGAAAGGCGGTTGACAGGCCCTGGCGGCTACACCTTC.

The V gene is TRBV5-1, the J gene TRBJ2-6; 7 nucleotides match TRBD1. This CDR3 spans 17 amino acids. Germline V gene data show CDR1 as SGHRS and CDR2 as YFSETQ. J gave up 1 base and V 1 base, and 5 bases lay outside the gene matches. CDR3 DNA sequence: TGCGCCAGCAGCTTGAAAGGGACAGCGTCTGGGGCCAACGTCCTGACTTTC. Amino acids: CASSLKGTASGANVLTF.

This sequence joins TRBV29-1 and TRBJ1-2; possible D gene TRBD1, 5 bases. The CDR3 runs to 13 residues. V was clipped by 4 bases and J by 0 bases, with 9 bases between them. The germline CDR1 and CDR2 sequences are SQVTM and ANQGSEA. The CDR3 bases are TGCAGCGTTGCACAGGTTACTAACTATGGCTACACCTTC. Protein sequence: CSVAQVTNYGYTF.

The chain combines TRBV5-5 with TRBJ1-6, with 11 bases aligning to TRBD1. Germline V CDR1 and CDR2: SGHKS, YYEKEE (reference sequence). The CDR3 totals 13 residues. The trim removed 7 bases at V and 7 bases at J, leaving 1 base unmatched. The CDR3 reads CASGTGGNSPLHF. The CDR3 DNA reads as TGTGCCAGCGGGACAGGGGGAAATTCACCCCTCCACTTT.

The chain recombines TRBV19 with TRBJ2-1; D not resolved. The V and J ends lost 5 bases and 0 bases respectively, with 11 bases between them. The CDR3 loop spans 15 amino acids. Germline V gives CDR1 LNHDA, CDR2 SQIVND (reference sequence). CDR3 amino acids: CASSLDTNSYNEQFF. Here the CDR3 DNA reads TGTGCCAGTAGTCTCGACACCAACTCCTACAATGAGCAGTTCTTC.

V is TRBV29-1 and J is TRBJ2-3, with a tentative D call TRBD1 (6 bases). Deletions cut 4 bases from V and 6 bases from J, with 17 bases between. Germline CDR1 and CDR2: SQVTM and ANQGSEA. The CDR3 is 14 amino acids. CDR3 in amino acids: CSVAGQGLGDTQYF. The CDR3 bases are TGCAGCGTTGCGGGGCAGGGGCTAGGGGATACGCAGTATTTT.

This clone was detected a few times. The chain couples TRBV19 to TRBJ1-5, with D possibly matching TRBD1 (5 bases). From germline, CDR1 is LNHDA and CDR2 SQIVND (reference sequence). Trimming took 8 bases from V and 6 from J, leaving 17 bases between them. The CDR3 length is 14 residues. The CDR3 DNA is TGTGCCAGTTGCTCAGGGAGGGTGAGTCAGCCCCAGCATTTT. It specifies CASCSGRVSQPQHF.

The CDR3 protein is CASSRDRVYEQYF. The CDR3 DNA follows: TGTGCCAGCTCCCGGGACAGGGTCTACGAGCAGTACTTC. The chain has TRBV19 and TRBJ2-7; TRBD1 matches at 9 bases. V lost 9 bases and J lost 3; bases outside the gene matches: 6. The CDR3 spans 13 residues. Germline V gene lookup returns CDR1 LNHDA and CDR2 SQIVND (reference sequence).

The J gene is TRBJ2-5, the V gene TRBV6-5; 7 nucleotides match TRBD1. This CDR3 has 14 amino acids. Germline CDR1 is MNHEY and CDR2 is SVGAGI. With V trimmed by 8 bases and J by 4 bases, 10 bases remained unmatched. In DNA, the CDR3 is TGTGCCAGCGGGAATACAGGGGAAGTAGAGACCCAGTACTTC. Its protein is CASGNTGEVETQYF.

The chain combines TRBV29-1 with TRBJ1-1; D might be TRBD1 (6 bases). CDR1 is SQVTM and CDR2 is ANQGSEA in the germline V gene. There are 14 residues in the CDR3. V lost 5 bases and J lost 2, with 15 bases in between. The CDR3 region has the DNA TGCAGCGTTTATAGAGGGGGGGTAAACACTGAAGCTTTCTTT. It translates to CSVYRGGVNTEAFF.

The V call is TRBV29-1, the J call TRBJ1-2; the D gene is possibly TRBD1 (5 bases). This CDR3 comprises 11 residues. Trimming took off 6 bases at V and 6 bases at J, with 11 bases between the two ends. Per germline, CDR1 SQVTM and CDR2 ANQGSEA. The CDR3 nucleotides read TGCAGCGTGTTTGGAGGGGATGGCTACACCTTC. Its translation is CSVFGGDGYTF. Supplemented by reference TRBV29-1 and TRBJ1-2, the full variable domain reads SAVISQKPSRDICQRGTSLTIQCQVDSQVTMMFWYRQQPGQSLTLIATANQGSEATYESGFVIDKFPISRPNLTFSTLTVSNMSPEDSSIYLCSVFGGDGYTFGSGTRLTVV.

The DNA of the CDR3 is TGTGCCACCAGTGACCCCCTAGCTCTGGGGACAGATACGCAGTATTTT. The encoded protein is CATSDPLALGTDTQYF. The chain recombines TRBV24-1 with TRBJ2-3, with a tentative D call TRBD2 (5 bases). Germline V lookup: CDR1 KGHDR, CDR2 SFDVKD. Trimming shortened V by 4 bases and J by 3 bases, and 16 bases separated the two germline ends. The CDR3 sequence is 16 residues long.

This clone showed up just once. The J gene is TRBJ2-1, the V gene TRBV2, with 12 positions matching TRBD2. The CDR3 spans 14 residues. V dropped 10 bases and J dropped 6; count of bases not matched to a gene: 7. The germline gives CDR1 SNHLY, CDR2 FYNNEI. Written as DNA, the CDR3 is TGTGCCACCAAGACTAGCGGGGGATCCAATGAGCAGTTCTTC. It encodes CATKTSGGSNEQFF.

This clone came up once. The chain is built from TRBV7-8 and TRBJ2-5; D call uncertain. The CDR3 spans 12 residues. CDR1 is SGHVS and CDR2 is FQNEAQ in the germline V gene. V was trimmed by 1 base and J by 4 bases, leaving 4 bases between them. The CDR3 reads CASSLVRETQYF. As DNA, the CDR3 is TGTGCCAGCAGCTTAGTGCGAGAGACCCAGTACTTC.

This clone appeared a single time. The CDR3: CASSIRGTNTEAFF. The CDR3 bases are TGTGCCAGTAGTATAAGGGGCACGAACACTGAAGCTTTCTTT. J is TRBJ1-1 and V is TRBV19, with D possibly being TRBD1 (5 bases). V lost 2 bases to trimming and J lost 1 base, with 8 bases between them. CDR1 is LNHDA, CDR2 SQIVND, per germline (reference sequence). This CDR3 spans 14 amino acids.